The 15 T cell receptor beta chains given below trace back to one sample, sequenced in a study of shared clonotypes between healthy human individuals. As defined, naive CD8 cells were CD45RO-negative and positively selected for CCR7, with terminally differentiated effector memory CD45RA+ cells excluded. Clones were sequenced by immunoSEQ multiplex PCR, and TCRdb holds only the in-frame ones, with some missing. The sample includes approximately 840,000 clones, about 97% of them seen just once. The sequenced sample consisted of naive CD8+ T cells sorted from blood. The receptors here all came from a man aged 25-45 years in good health.

The chain carries TRBV29-1 and TRBJ2-7, with D maybe TRBD1 (6 bases). The CDR3 consists of 14 residues. The germline V and J ends were trimmed by 1 base and 1 base, with 11 bases remaining between them. The germline gives CDR1 SQVTM, CDR2 ANQGSEA. CDR3 in amino acids: CSVEGKGESYEQYF. As DNA, the CDR3 is TGCAGCGTTGAAGGGAAGGGGGAGTCCTACGAGCAGTACTTC.

This chain uses TRBV13 with TRBJ1-2, with no clear D. The V and J ends lost 0 bases and 4 bases respectively, with 9 bases between them. The CDR3 sequence is 14 residues long. Germline V lookup: CDR1 PRHDT, CDR2 FYEKMQ (reference sequence). The chain's CDR3 is CASSLGGLGYGYTF. The DNA of the CDR3 is TGTGCCAGCAGCTTAGGGGGCTTGGGCTATGGCTACACCTTC.

The rearrangement links TRBV13 to TRBJ1-5, with a weak D call TRBD1 (5 bases). Trimming stripped 0 bases from V and 6 bases from J, with 12 bases between. The CDR3 runs 15 residues. Germline assignment: CDR1 PRHDT and CDR2 FYEKMQ (reference sequence). This CDR3 is CASSLGLGGVQPQHF. CDR3 in DNA: TGTGCCAGCAGCTTAGGCCTCGGGGGAGTTCAGCCCCAGCATTTT.

This clone was seen once. This chain joins TRBV9 and TRBJ1-1; a weak D match, TRBD1 (6 bases). The CDR3 extends over 18 amino acids. The V gene lost 4 bases and the J gene lost 5 bases, with 27 bases spanning the gap. In germline, CDR1 is SGDLS, CDR2 YYNGEE. The CDR3 DNA sequence: TGTGCCAGCAGCTCTCCCCTGATGGGGGGGCGCTTATGGACTGAAGCTTTCTTT. Amino acids: CASSSPLMGGRLWTEAFF.

The chain is built from TRBV7-9 and TRBJ2-7; D is ambiguous. This CDR3 is built from 13 residues. The germline V and J ends were trimmed by 6 bases and 3 bases, with 12 bases remaining between them. CDR1 is SEHNR and CDR2 is FQNEAQ in the germline V gene (reference sequence). CDR3: CASRTSQDYEQYF. The DNA for the CDR3 is TGTGCCAGCAGAACATCCCAGGACTACGAGCAGTACTTC.

This rearrangement joins TRBV6-4 to TRBJ2-1; a weak D match, TRBD2 (6 bases). Germline CDR1 reads MRHNA; CDR2 reads SNTAGT. V lost 6 bases and J 0 bases, leaving 12 bases between the germline ends. The CDR3 totals 15 residues. Written as DNA, the CDR3 is TGTGCCAGCAGCCTCATTAGCGGCTCCTACAATGAGCAGTTCTTC. Encoded protein: CASSLISGSYNEQFF.

The chain has TRBV9 and TRBJ2-2; 11 nucleotides align to TRBD1. CDR3 length: 17 residues. Germline CDR1 reads SGDLS; CDR2 reads YYNGEE. After removal of 0 bases from V and 5 bases from J, the junction contained 6 bases not matched to a gene. This CDR3 reads CASSVEMGTGGTGELFF. As DNA, the CDR3 is TGTGCCAGCAGCGTAGAGATGGGGACAGGGGGGACCGGGGAGCTGTTTTTT.

This chain connects TRBV4-1 to TRBJ2-1; D unresolved. CDR3 length: 14 amino acids. Germline CDR1 and CDR2: MGHRA and YSYEKL. Trimming pared 6 bases from V and 6 bases from J, leaving 15 bases between. CDR3 region: CASSYGLVSNEQFF. The CDR3 nucleotides are TGCGCCAGCAGTTACGGATTAGTTAGCAATGAGCAGTTCTTC.

A single count supports this clone. The chain links TRBV6-6 to TRBJ2-5; 8 bases are a match to TRBD2. CDR3 length: 15 amino acids. In germline, CDR1 is MNHNY, CDR2 SVGAGI (reference sequence). With 7 bases clipped from V and 0 bases from J, the junction kept 7 bases outside the gene matches. CDR3 protein: CASTSGTRYQETQYF. The CDR3 DNA reads TGTGCCAGCACATCCGGGACTAGGTACCAAGAGACCCAGTACTTC.

A single count supports this clone. This chain links TRBV6-6 with TRBJ2-1; 8 bases line up with TRBD1. The CDR3 runs to 14 residues. Losses at the gene ends were 8 bases for V and 6 bases for J; bases not matched to a gene: 9. The germline V gene encodes CDR1 MNHNY and CDR2 SVGAGI (reference sequence). The CDR3 DNA follows: TGTGCCAGCGGGTCCAGGGGGCTAACCAATGAGCAGTTCTTC. It is translated as CASGSRGLTNEQFF.

J is TRBJ1-1 and V is TRBV5-6; D not resolved. Germline values: CDR1 SGHDT, CDR2 YYEEEE. CDR3 length equals 12 residues. The V gene lost 4 bases and the J gene lost 9 bases, with 13 bases spanning the gap. The CDR3 bases are TGTGCCAGCAGCCACGTATCCGGGAAAGCTTTCTTT. Translation: CASSHVSGKAFF.

This chain uses TRBV30 with TRBJ2-5, with TRBD2 matching 8 bases. CDR1 GTSNPN and CDR2 SVGIG come from the germline V gene (reference sequence). The CDR3 totals 15 residues. V lost 0 bases to trimming and J lost 5 bases; unmatched junction nucleotides: 8. CDR3 nucleotides: TGTGCCTGGAGTGTATCCGGGAGGGCCCTCGAGACCCAGTACTTC. Translating gives CAWSVSGRALETQYF.

The chain joins TRBV11-2 to TRBJ2-3; 8 bases fit TRBD2. J lost 1 base, V lost 3 bases, and 9 bases had no gene match. Germline V CDR1 and CDR2: SGHAT, FQNNGV. This CDR3 is 17 amino acids long. CDR3 sequence (DNA): TGTGCCAGCAGCTTCCCGGCAGCGGGAGCAGGCACAGATACGCAGTATTTT. Translated: CASSFPAAGAGTDTQYF.

J is TRBJ2-5 and V is TRBV6-1; D is undetermined. This CDR3 is 15 amino acids long. Looked up from germline, CDR1 is MNHNS and CDR2 is SASEGT. V gave up 1 base and J gave up 0 bases, with 9 bases separating them. The CDR3 coding sequence is TGTGCCAGCAGTGAAGGGGCGGCGTACCAAGAGACCCAGTACTTC. Translated: CASSEGAAYQETQYF.

The chain joins TRBV10-3 to TRBJ1-2; D gene ambiguous. Germline loops: CDR1 ENHRY, CDR2 SYGVKD. The CDR3 covers 13 residues. Trimming took 8 bases from V and 6 from J, leaving 16 bases between them. The CDR3 DNA sequence: TGTGCCATCCTTGGCTCGCCGGTCGATGGCTACACCTTC. Residues: CAILGSPVDGYTF.